These 24 T cell receptor beta chains were sequenced from one sample in a study of cytomegalovirus exposure and HLA in healthy donors (dated by TCRdb to 2015 to 2018). Receptor libraries were prepared by the immunoSEQ multiplex PCR assay. For the multiplex PCR, a mixture combining 60 forward primers for TCR Vbeta segments and 13 reverse primers for TCR Jbeta segments was used. TCRdb mirrors the immuneACCESS table, restricted to in-frame sequences. Some clones are absent from its copies; in checked studies, under half trace to an unresolved V gene, and the reason for the others is unknown. Present in this sample are 160,000 or so clones, about three quarters of which were seen just once. The top ten clonotypes cover 2.5% to 3.5% of the sample. The sample taken for sequencing was PBMCs. The receptor set was obtained from a woman aged 35 to 49 in good health and CMV-seronegative.

The chain has TRBV7-2 and TRBJ1-6; D perhaps matches TRBD1 (5 bases). The length of the CDR3 is 14 residues. Per germline, CDR1 SGHTA and CDR2 FQGNSA. Trimming took 6 bases from V and 7 from J, leaving 13 bases between them. CDR3 DNA sequence: TGTGCCAGCAGTTACAGGTCCCCAAATTCACCCCTCCACTTT. Protein sequence: CASSYRSPNSPLHF. The variable domain in full, completed from reference TRBV7-2 and TRBJ1-6, reads GAGVSQSPSNKVTEKGKDVELRCDPISGHTALYWYRQSLGQGLEFLIYFQGNSAPDKSGLPSDRFSAERTGGSVSTLTIQRTQQEDSAVYLCASSYRSPNSPLHFGNGTRLTVT.

This clone was counted once. The rearrangement joins TRBV10-2 to TRBJ1-6; 10 bases are shared with TRBD1. V was pared by 7 bases and J by 9 bases, with 3 bases of the junction left unmatched. The CDR3 spans 13 residues. Germline-derived CDR1 and CDR2 are WSHSY and SAAADI. CDR3 amino acids: CASTRTGGSPLHF. The CDR3 nucleotides are TGCGCCAGCACCCGGACAGGGGGTTCACCCCTCCACTTT.

J is TRBJ2-1 and V is TRBV5-4; D gene ambiguous. CDR1 and CDR2 (germline): SGHNT, YYREEE (reference sequence). Trimming took off 4 bases at V and 7 bases at J, with 12 bases between the two ends. The CDR3 length is 13 residues. The CDR3 protein is CASSTPLRNEQFF. CDR3 in DNA: TGTGCCAGCAGCACTCCCCTCCGGAATGAGCAGTTCTTC. The whole variable domain, filled in from reference TRBV5-4 and TRBJ2-1, reads ETGVTQSPTHLIKTRGQQVTLRCSSQSGHNTVSWYQQALGQGPQFIFQYYREEENGRGNFPPRFSGLQFPNYSSELNVNALELDDSALYLCASSTPLRNEQFFGPGTRLTVL.

The chain has TRBV2 and TRBJ1-1; D call uncertain. Trimming took 0 bases from V and 3 from J, leaving 5 bases between them. The CDR3 runs to 13 residues. The germline gives CDR1 SNHLY, CDR2 FYNNEI. The CDR3 bases are TGTGCCAGCAGTGAAGCCCTTCACACTGAAGCTTTCTTT. As protein: CASSEALHTEAFF.

The V and J genes are TRBV9 and TRBJ2-1; D gene unclear. The V end lost 0 bases, the J end lost 4 bases, and 8 bases lay between the germline ends. CDR1 and CDR2 (germline): SGDLS, YYNGEE. This CDR3 comprises 14 residues. DNA for the CDR3: TGTGCCAGCAGCGTAGAGATAGCATACAATGAGCAGTTCTTC. Its protein is CASSVEIAYNEQFF.

This clone came up once. The V call is TRBV5-6, the J call TRBJ2-1; D may be TRBD2 (5 bases). Germline V gene data show CDR1 as SGHDT and CDR2 as YYEEEE. The germline V and J ends were trimmed by 6 bases and 8 bases, with 15 bases remaining between them. This CDR3 region has 13 residues. CDR3 sequence: CASITAGLDEQFF. As DNA, the CDR3 is TGTGCCAGCATTACCGCGGGCTTGGATGAGCAGTTCTTC.

The chain carries TRBV6-5 and TRBJ2-3; D is perhaps TRBD2 (7 bases). Deletions cut 6 bases from V and 4 bases from J, with 14 bases between. The CDR3 contains 14 residues. Germline CDR1 reads MNHEY; CDR2 reads SVGAGI. Here the CDR3 reads CASRWGGTADTQYF. The CDR3 nucleotides are TGTGCCAGCAGGTGGGGGGGCACGGCAGATACGCAGTATTTT.

This chain connects TRBV5-1 to TRBJ1-1; D perhaps matches TRBD1 (6 bases). Germline lookup yields CDR1 SGHRS and CDR2 YFSETQ. There are 14 residues in the CDR3. V shed 7 bases and J shed 0 bases, with 13 bases lying between them. As DNA, the CDR3 is TGCGCCAGCCGATGGACAGTCATGAACACTGAAGCTTTCTTT. Protein product: CASRWTVMNTEAFF.

The V gene is TRBV19, the J gene TRBJ1-5, with D possibly being TRBD1 (5 bases). Trimming shortened V by 7 bases and J by 7 bases, and 23 bases separated the two germline ends. There are 16 residues in the CDR3. Germline lookup yields CDR1 LNHDA and CDR2 SQIVND (reference sequence). CDR3 region: CASTTLDPVRDQPQHF. The CDR3 DNA sequence: TGTGCCAGTACTACCCTCGACCCGGTGCGGGACCAGCCCCAGCATTTT. Filled out from reference TRBV19 and TRBJ1-5, the complete variable domain reads DGGITQSPKYLFRKEGQNVTLSCEQNLNHDAMYWYRQDPGQGLRLIYYSQIVNDFQKGDIAEGYSVSREKKESFPLTVTSAQKNPTAFYLCASTTLDPVRDQPQHFGDGTRLSIL.

The chain joins TRBV11-1 to TRBJ2-1, with TRBD2 as a possible D gene (5 bases). V was trimmed by 10 bases and J by 1 base, leaving 14 bases between them. Germline V lookup: CDR1 SGHAT, CDR2 FQDESV (reference sequence). CDR3 length: 14 residues. CDR3 sequence: CATKAVRSYNEQFF. The CDR3 DNA follows: TGTGCCACCAAAGCGGTTAGGTCCTACAATGAGCAGTTCTTC.

The chain joins TRBV5-6 to TRBJ2-5; D is possibly TRBD2 (5 bases). TRBJ2-7 matches the DNA end more closely, so the J call is doubtful. Germline V lookup: CDR1 SGHDT, CDR2 YYEEEE. This CDR3 region has 13 residues. The CDR3: CASSLTGSYEQYF. Written as DNA, the CDR3 is TGTGCCAGCAGCTTGACGGGGTCCTACGAGCAGTACTTC.

The chain joins TRBV10-3 to TRBJ2-7; no clear D. Trimming cost V 3 bases and J 5 bases, with 8 bases left between them. CDR3 length: 12 residues. Germline V gives CDR1 ENHRY, CDR2 SYGVKD. Written as DNA, the CDR3 is TGTGCCATCAGTGATGAGCCCCACGAGCAGTACTTC. Residues: CAISDEPHEQYF.

The chain uses TRBV2 and TRBJ1-3; D call uncertain. In germline, CDR1 is SNHLY, CDR2 FYNNEI. The CDR3 loop spans 15 amino acids. The V gene lost 3 bases and the J gene lost 2 bases, with 11 bases spanning the gap. This chain's CDR3 is CASSEGGQTGNTIYF. In DNA, the CDR3 is TGTGCCAGCAGTGAGGGTGGGCAGACTGGAAACACCATATATTTT.

This clone has only a few counts. The chain uses TRBV4-2 and TRBJ2-3, with 14 bases lining up with TRBD2. The germline V gene encodes CDR1 LGHNA and CDR2 YNFKEQ. The trim removed 6 bases at V and 0 bases at J, leaving 8 bases unmatched. The CDR3 contains 18 residues. The CDR3 DNA reads as TGTGCCAGCAGAACGGGGACTAGCGGGGGCCCCAGCACAGATACGCAGTATTTT. This translates into CASRTGTSGGPSTDTQYF.

There are a few counts of this clone. The rearrangement joins TRBV5-6 to TRBJ2-7; the match to TRBD1 covers 7 bases. This CDR3 is 14 amino acids long. Trimming took 4 bases from V and 2 from J; bases not matched to a gene: 6. Germline assignment: CDR1 SGHDT and CDR2 YYEEEE. CDR3 protein: CASSLKTGTYEQYF. The CDR3 region has the DNA TGTGCCAGCAGCCTCAAGACAGGGACCTACGAGCAGTACTTC.

The chain links TRBV7-4 to TRBJ2-1, with 11 nucleotides matching TRBD2. V lost 2 bases, J lost 10 bases, and 22 bases stayed unmatched. Germline-derived CDR1 and CDR2 are SGHVT and SQSDAQ. The length of the CDR3 is 20 residues. The CDR3 coding sequence is TGTGCCAGCAGCTTATTGGTCGGTTGTTTAGCGGGGGGGCACCTTCACGAGCAGTTCTTC. Amino acids: CASSLLVGCLAGGHLHEQFF.

The chain uses TRBV5-3 and TRBJ2-5; 11 bases fit TRBD1. TRBJ2-7 matches the DNA end more closely, so the J call is doubtful. TRBV5-3 is reported as an ORF; its role is uncertain. The CDR3 runs 16 residues. The CDR3 reads CARSTGTGGSSDEQYF. The CDR3 nucleotides read TGTGCCAGAAGCACCGGGACAGGGGGGAGTAGCGACGAGCAGTACTTC.

This clone was picked up one time. The chain carries TRBV7-8 and TRBJ2-3, with 8 positions matching TRBD2. Germline V gene sequence: CDR1 SGHVS, CDR2 FQNEAQ. J was trimmed by 2 bases and V by 6 bases; bases with no gene match: 10. This CDR3 has 16 residues. CDR3: CASRKAGGPVTDTQYF. DNA for the CDR3: TGTGCCAGCAGGAAGGCGGGGGGCCCAGTCACAGATACGCAGTATTTT.

The chain couples TRBV6-1 to TRBJ2-5, with D hard to call. The germline V gene encodes CDR1 MNHNS and CDR2 SASEGT. This CDR3 comprises 14 residues. Trimming took 2 bases from V and 5 from J, leaving 12 bases between them. The CDR3 DNA reads as TGTGCCAGCAGTGAATTTGAGGAGAGGGAGACCCAGTACTTC. Residues: CASSEFEERETQYF.

The chain recombines TRBV7-8 with TRBJ2-7, with 13 bases aligning to TRBD2. Trimming cost V 5 bases and J 7 bases; bases outside gene matches: 5. Germline V CDR1 and CDR2: SGHVS, FQNEAQ. This CDR3 is 14 amino acids long. The CDR3 protein is CASSPGTSGNEQYF. For the CDR3, the DNA is TGTGCCAGCAGCCCCGGGACTAGCGGGAATGAGCAGTACTTC.

The chain employs TRBV11-2 and TRBJ1-6, with 8 bases lining up with TRBD1. Germline CDR1 and CDR2: SGHAT and FQNNGV. This CDR3 has 16 residues. The junction had 13 bases not matched to a gene; V was cut back by 7 bases and J by 8 bases. CDR3 in amino acids: CASTDYPRTGYSPLHF. DNA for the CDR3: TGTGCCAGCACCGACTACCCCAGGACAGGGTATTCACCCCTCCACTTT.

The chain employs TRBV18 and TRBJ2-5, with a possible D match to TRBD1 (5 bases). CDR1 is KGHSH and CDR2 is LQKENI in the germline V gene. Trimming removed 0 bases at V and 2 bases at J, with 13 bases between. CDR3 length: 16 amino acids. CDR3: CASSPPRFTGQETQYF. The CDR3, as DNA: TGTGCCAGCTCACCACCGAGGTTTACAGGACAAGAGACCCAGTACTTC.

V is TRBV5-1 and J is TRBJ2-2; the D gene is possibly TRBD1 (5 bases). V was clipped by 7 bases and J by 0 bases, with 16 bases between them. This CDR3 region has 16 residues. Germline loops: CDR1 SGHRS, CDR2 YFSETQ. As DNA, the CDR3 is TGCGCCAGCGAAACGGTGGCAGGGACGAACACCGGGGAGCTGTTTTTT. The encoded protein is CASETVAGTNTGELFF.

This sequence joins TRBV4-1 and TRBJ1-4; D ambiguous. Trimming took off 3 bases at V and 0 bases at J, with 14 bases between the two ends. There are 17 residues in the CDR3. The germline CDR1 and CDR2 sequences are MGHRA and YSYEKL. The CDR3 DNA follows: TGCGCCAGCAGCCACGCCCCGATGGAGGCAACTAATGAAAAACTGTTTTTT. It is translated as CASSHAPMEATNEKLFF.